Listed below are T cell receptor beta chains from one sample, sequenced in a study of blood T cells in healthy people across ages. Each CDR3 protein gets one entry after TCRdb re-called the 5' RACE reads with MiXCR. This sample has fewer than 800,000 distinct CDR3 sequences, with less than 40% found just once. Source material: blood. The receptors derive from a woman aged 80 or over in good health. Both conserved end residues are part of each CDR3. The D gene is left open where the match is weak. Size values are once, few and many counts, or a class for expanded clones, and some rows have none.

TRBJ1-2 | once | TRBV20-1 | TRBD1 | TGCAGTGCCAGAGGGGGCTCTGACTATGGCTACACCTTC | CSARGGSDYGYTF
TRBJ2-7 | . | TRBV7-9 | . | TGTGCCAGCAGCTTAGGGGGAGGTAGGTCCGAGCAGTACTTC | CASSLGGGRSEQYF
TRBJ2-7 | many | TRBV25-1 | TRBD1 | TGTGCCAGCACGGAAGGGACAGGTCCCTACGAGCAGTACTTC | CASTEGTGPYEQYF
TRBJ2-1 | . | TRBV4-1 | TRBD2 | TGCGCCAGCAGCCAAGATCAGCGACTAGCGATGAGCCATGAGCAGTTCTTC | CASSQDQRLAMSHEQFF
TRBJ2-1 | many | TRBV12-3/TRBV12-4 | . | TGTGCCAGCGGGCAATACAATGAGCAGTTCTTC | CASGQYNEQFF
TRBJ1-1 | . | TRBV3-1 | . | TGTGCCAGCAGCCCTTATCCGGGTCGGCGTGAAGCTTTCTTT | CASSPYPGRREAFF
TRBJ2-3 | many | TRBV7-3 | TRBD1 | TGTGCCAGCAGCTTTCGACAGGGTCCCACAGATACGCAGTATTTT | CASSFRQGPTDTQYF
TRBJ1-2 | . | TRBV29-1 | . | TGCAGCGTTGAGAGGGGATACCCGAACTATGGCTGCACCTTC | CSVERGYPNYGCTF
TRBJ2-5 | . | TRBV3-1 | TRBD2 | TGTGCCAGCAGCCCAGTTGGCGGGGGGGCTTTCGAGACCCAGTACTTC | CASSPVGGGAFETQYF
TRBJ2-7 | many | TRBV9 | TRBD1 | TGTGCCAGCAGCGCGGGGACAGGTATACCCGACGAGCAGTACTTC | CASSAGTGIPDEQYF
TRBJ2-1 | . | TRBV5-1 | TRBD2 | TGCGCCAGCAGCTTGTTGGGAGGGGCATCTTACAATGAGCAGTTCTTC | CASSLLGGASYNEQFF
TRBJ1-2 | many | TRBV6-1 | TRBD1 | TGTGCCAGCAGTGAAGATCTAGGGGGCGCATATGGCTACACCTTC | CASSEDLGGAYGYTF
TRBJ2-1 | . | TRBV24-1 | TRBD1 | TGTGCCACCAGTGATAAGGGACAGGCCGACAATGAGCAGTTCTTC | CATSDKGQADNEQFF
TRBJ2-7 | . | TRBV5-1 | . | TGCGCCAGCAGCTTGGGGCAGGGGGGGTGGGAGCAGTACTTC | CASSLGQGGWEQYF
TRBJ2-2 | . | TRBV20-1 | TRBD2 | TGCAGTGCTAGAGATTCCCAGCGGGGGAGTGCTTCGAACACCGGGGAGCTGTTTTTT | CSARDSQRGSASNTGELFF
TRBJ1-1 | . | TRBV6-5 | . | TGTGCCAGCAGTTACGGGGGCGAGGACACTGAAGCTTTCTTT | CASSYGGEDTEAFF
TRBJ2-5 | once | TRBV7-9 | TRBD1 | TGTGCCAGCAGCCGGGACAGGCAACAAGAGACCCAGTACTTC | CASSRDRQQETQYF
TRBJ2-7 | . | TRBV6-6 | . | TGTGCCAGCATCAAACAACAGGGATCCTACGAGCAGTACTTC | CASIKQQGSYEQYF
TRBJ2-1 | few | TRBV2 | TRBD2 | TGTGCCAGCTGTGGTCGTAGACTAGCGGGGGGTCGGGCCCCTGAGCAGTTCTTC | CASCGRRLAGGRAPEQFF
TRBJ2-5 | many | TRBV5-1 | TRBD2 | TGCGCCAGCAGCCGCCCGACTAGCGGGGCTGCTAGGACCCAGTACTTC | CASSRPTSGAARTQYF
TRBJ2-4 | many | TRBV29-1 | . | TGCAGCGTGTCTGCGGGGACCTTAGCCAAAAACATTCAGTACTTC | CSVSAGTLAKNIQYF
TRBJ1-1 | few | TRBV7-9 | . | TGTGCCAGCAGCCCTATTATTCAGAGAAACACTGAAGCTTTCTTT | CASSPIIQRNTEAFF
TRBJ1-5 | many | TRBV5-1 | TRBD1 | TGCGCCAGCAGCGCCGGGACAGGCAATCAGCCCCAGCATTTT | CASSAGTGNQPQHF
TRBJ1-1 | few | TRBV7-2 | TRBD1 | TGTGCCAGCAGCTTAGTTCCGGACAGGGCCAAAGAGGCTTTCTTT | CASSLVPDRAKEAFF
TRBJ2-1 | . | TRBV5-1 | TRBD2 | TGCGCCAGCAGCTTGAACGGGGGGGGTGAGCAGTTCTTC | CASSLNGGGEQFF
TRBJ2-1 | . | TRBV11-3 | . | TGTGCCAGCAGCTTGACAGGAGGTTCACGCTATGAGCAGTTCTTC | CASSLTGGSRYEQFF
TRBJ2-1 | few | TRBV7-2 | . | TGTGCCAGCAGCTTAGGGCTAGCGCCAAACAATGAGCAGTTCTTC | CASSLGLAPNNEQFF
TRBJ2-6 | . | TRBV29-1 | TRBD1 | TGCAGCGTTGGGGACAGGGGACCCTCTGGGGCCAACGTCCTGACTTTC | CSVGDRGPSGANVLTF